These 10 T cell receptor beta chains originate from one sample sequenced in a study of vaccination effects on CD4 cells after COVID-19. TCRdb's table, derived via immunoSEQ multiplex PCR, lists solely in-frame clones and lacks some. Of approximately 30,000 clones listed, roughly four fifths are singletons. These receptors lack a known antigen. Culture proceeded for approximately 9 days, and CD4+ T cells were then isolated. This individual contracted SARS-CoV-2 between March and December 2020, as verified by PCR. Participants got two doses of BNT162b2 or mRNA-1273 vaccine. The material was CD4+ T cells from PBMCs cultured without peptide, obtained after COVID-19 vaccination. The receptor source for this set is a human donor who had a prior SARS-CoV-2 infection.

The chain joins TRBV18 to TRBJ1-1; D is unresolved. The CDR3 has 15 residues. With 4 bases removed from V and 4 bases from J, the gap between germline ends came to 16 bases. The germline CDR1 and CDR2 sequences are KGHSH and LQKENI. CDR3 nucleotide sequence: TGTGCCAGCTCACGAGACATGGGGTCTGGCACTGAAGCTTTCTTT. It is translated as CASSRDMGSGTEAFF.

Only a few counts were recorded for this clone. The rearrangement joins TRBV27 to TRBJ1-4, with TRBD1 identical over 7 bases. Looked up from germline, CDR1 is MNHEY and CDR2 is SMNVEV (reference sequence). V lost 3 bases and J lost 8; bases outside the gene matches: 9. The CDR3 has 15 residues. The CDR3: CASSFPRQGGEKLFF. As DNA, the CDR3 is TGTGCCAGCAGTTTCCCCCGACAGGGAGGCGAAAAACTGTTTTTT.

The chain carries TRBV10-1 and TRBJ1-2; D gene ambiguous. CDR1 is WNHNN, CDR2 SYGVQD, per germline (reference sequence). The CDR3 totals 14 residues. V was clipped by 3 bases and J by 9 bases, with 17 bases between them. The CDR3 loop is CASSDLGSRFRYTF. The CDR3 bases are TGCGCCAGCAGTGATCTTGGGAGCAGGTTTCGCTACACCTTC.

V gene TRBV11-3 combines with J gene TRBJ2-2; D gene uncertain. Germline V gene lookup returns CDR1 SGHNT and CDR2 YENEEA. CDR3 length equals 18 residues. The V and J ends lost 3 bases and 0 bases respectively, with 17 bases between them. This chain's CDR3 is CASSFRLNPTANTGELFF. The CDR3 DNA reads TGTGCCAGCAGCTTTAGGCTAAACCCTACCGCGAACACCGGGGAGCTGTTTTTT.

This chain joins TRBV2 and TRBJ1-3; TRBD1 might be the D (5 bases). The V gene's germline CDR1 is SNHLY and CDR2 FYNNEI. Between the trimmed V and J ends, which lost 6 bases and 2 bases, there was a span of 14 bases. There are 15 residues in the CDR3. DNA for the CDR3: TGTGCCAGCAGGCTCCGAGGGGCGGCTGGAAACACCATATATTTT. This encodes CASRLRGAAGNTIYF.

This clone has just one count. This rearrangement joins TRBV10-3 to TRBJ2-1, with 8 bases fitting TRBD1. After removal of 2 bases from V and 8 bases from J, the junction contained 8 bases not matched to a gene. Germline V lookup: CDR1 ENHRY, CDR2 SYGVKD. This CDR3 is 15 amino acids long. The CDR3 is CAISEAVRGLDEQFF. The CDR3 DNA reads as TGTGCCATCAGTGAGGCGGTCAGGGGGCTTGATGAGCAGTTCTTC.

This sequence joins TRBV6-5 and TRBJ2-1; TRBD2 aligns across 10 bases. The CDR3 has 16 amino acids. V shed 4 bases, J shed 7 bases, and the junction held 10 bases outside the gene matches. Germline V gene data show CDR1 as MNHEY and CDR2 as SVGAGI. CDR3 in DNA: TGTGCCAGCAGTTTAAGCGGGGGGGCCCTTGGGAATGAGCAGTTCTTC. It yields the protein CASSLSGGALGNEQFF.

The chain has TRBV6-5 and TRBJ2-7, with 7 bases fitting TRBD1. After removal of 2 bases from V and 5 bases from J, the junction contained 12 bases not matched to a gene. Germline V lookup: CDR1 MNHEY, CDR2 SVGAGI. This CDR3 is built from 16 residues. CDR3: CASSYDARQGADEQYF. As DNA, the CDR3 is TGTGCCAGCAGTTACGACGCGAGACAGGGAGCGGACGAGCAGTACTTC.

This chain connects TRBV3-1 (or the pseudogene TRBV3-2) to TRBJ1-2; D is perhaps TRBD1 (5 bases). The ends were cut back, 4 bases at V and 6 bases at J, with 15 bases in the middle. Germline CDR1 and CDR2: LGHDT and YNNKEL (reference sequence). The CDR3 length is 14 residues. The CDR3 DNA reads TGTGCCAGCAGCCGCGGGTCCTGGGGGGATGGCTACACCTTC. It codes for CASSRGSWGDGYTF.

The V call is TRBV27, the J call TRBJ1-4, with a tentative D call TRBD1 (6 bases). V lost 6 bases and J 8 bases, leaving 16 bases between the germline ends. CDR1 and CDR2 (germline): MNHEY, SMNVEV (reference sequence). CDR3 length: 14 residues. This CDR3 is CASRKGGLGEKLFF. DNA of the CDR3: TGTGCCAGCAGAAAGGGGGGGTTAGGGGAAAAACTGTTTTTT.